One T cell receptor beta chain is described in this entry. As yet, its antigen is unknown. The data were taken from a study of shared clonotypes between healthy human individuals. Regarding the study as a whole: Clonotypes shared by all four donors outscored non-shared clonotypes in generation probability. Clonotype sharing among donors was thought likely to change with sequencing depth. A generally larger estimated richness was seen in naive subsets than in memory subsets.

Terminally differentiated effector memory CD45RA+ cells were left out of the naive CD8 fraction, which was CD45RO-negative and positively selected for CCR7. There are 17 residues in the CDR3. The V gene's germline CDR1 is MNHNS and CDR2 SASEGT. Trimming left V 2 bases short and J 2 bases short, with 16 bases between. The table came from immunoSEQ multiplex PCR; TCRdb's copy has only in-frame clones and leaves some out. The profile shows about 1,900,000 clones, about 95% of them singletons. The TCR was taken from a man between 18 and 29 years old in good health. The sequencing input was naive CD8+ T cells sorted from blood. This chain uses TRBV6-1 with TRBJ1-3; D gene uncertain. The CDR3 DNA follows: TGTGCCAGCAGTGAATCCCCGGGAGGCCTTCCTGGAAACACCATATATTTT. Encoded protein: CASSESPGGLPGNTIYF.